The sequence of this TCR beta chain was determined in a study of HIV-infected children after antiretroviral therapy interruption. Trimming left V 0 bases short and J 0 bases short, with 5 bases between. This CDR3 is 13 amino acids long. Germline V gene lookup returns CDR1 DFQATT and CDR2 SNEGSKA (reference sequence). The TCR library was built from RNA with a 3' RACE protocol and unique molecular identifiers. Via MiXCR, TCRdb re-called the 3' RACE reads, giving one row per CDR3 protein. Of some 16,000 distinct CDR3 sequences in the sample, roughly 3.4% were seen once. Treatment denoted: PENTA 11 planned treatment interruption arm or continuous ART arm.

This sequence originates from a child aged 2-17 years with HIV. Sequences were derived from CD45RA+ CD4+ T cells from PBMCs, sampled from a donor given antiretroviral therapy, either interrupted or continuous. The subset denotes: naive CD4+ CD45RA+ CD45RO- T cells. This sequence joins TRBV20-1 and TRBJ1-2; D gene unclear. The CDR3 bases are TGCAGTGCTAGAGAGGCCACTAACTATGGCTACACCTTC. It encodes CSAREATNYGYTF.